The T cell receptor beta chain described here comes from a study of cytomegalovirus exposure and HLA in healthy donors. Findings of the study overall: The authors confirmed in vitro that three CMV-associated chains were specific for CMV antigens.

This CDR3 is 18 amino acids long. Germline V gives CDR1 SGDLS, CDR2 YYNGEE. J lost 2 bases, V lost 4 bases, and 13 bases had no gene match. As regards this clone: Its target is not known.

Data came from immunoSEQ multiplex PCR; TCRdb stores just in-frame clones and leaves some out. The data show some 180,000 clones, 80% to 90% seen once. The validation cohort, a group of around 120 subjects, included the donors and was separate from the approximately 700-subject first cohort. The clonotype originates from a woman in her twenties or thirties in good health and CMV-seronegative. The sequenced sample consisted of PBMCs. The V call is TRBV9, the J call TRBJ2-2, with 8 nucleotides matching TRBD2. This chain's CDR3 is CASSPLREAGANTGELFF. The CDR3, as DNA: TGTGCCAGCAGCCCCCTCCGCGAAGCGGGGGCCAACACCGGGGAGCTGTTTTTT.